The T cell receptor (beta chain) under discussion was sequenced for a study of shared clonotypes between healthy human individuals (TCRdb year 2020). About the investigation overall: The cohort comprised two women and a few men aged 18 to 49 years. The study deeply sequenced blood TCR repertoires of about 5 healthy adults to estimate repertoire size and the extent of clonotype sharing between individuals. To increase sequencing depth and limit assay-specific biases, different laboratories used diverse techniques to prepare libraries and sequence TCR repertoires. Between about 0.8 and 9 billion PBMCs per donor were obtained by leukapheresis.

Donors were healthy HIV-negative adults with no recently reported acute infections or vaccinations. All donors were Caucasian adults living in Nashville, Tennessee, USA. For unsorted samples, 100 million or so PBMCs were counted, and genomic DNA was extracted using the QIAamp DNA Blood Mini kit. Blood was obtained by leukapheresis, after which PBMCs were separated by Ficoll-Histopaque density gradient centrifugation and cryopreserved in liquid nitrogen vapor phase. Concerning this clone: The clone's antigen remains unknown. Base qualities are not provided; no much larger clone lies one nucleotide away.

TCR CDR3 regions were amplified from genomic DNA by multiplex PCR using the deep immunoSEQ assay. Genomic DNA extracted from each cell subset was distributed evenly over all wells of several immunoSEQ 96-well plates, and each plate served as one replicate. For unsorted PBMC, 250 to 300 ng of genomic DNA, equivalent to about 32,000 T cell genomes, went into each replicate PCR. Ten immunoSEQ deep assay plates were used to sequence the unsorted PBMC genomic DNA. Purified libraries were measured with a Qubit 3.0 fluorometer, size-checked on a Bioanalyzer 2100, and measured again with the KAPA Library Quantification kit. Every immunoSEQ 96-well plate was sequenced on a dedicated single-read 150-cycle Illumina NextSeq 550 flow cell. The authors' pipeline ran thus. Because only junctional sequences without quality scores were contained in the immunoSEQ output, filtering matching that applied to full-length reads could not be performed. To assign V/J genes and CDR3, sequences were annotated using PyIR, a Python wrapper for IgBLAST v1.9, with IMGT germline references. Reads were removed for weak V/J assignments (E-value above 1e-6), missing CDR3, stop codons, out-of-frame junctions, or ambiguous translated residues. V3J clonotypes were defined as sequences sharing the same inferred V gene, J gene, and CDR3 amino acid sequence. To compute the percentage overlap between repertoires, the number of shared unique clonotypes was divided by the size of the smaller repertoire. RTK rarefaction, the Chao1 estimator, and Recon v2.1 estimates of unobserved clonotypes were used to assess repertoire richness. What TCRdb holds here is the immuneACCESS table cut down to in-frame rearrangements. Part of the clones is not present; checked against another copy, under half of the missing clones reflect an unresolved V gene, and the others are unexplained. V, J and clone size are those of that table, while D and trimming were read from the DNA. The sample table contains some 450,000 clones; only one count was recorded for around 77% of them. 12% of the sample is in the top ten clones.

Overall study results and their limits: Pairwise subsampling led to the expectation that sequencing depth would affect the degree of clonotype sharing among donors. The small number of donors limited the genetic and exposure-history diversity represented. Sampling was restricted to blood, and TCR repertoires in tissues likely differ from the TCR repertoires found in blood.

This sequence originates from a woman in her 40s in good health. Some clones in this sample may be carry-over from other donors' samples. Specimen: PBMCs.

The CDR3 region: CASSFVQGARETQYF. The nucleotides read TGTGCCAGCAGTTTTGTACAGGGGGCTCGGGAGACCCAGTACTTC. Recombination linked TRBV28 to TRBJ2-5, and 9 junction bases match TRBD1. Including the terminal cysteine and phenylalanine, the CDR3 comprises 15 residues. The sequence is cut down to CDR3 DNA, 45 bases in frame from base 1. At the junction V is shortened by 3 bases and J by 5 bases; bases outside the gene matches: 7. The CDR1 and CDR2 encoded by the germline V gene are MDHEN and SYDVKM.